Each of the 21 T cell receptor beta chains below was sequenced from the same sample in a study of blood T cell repertoires in COVID-19. Sequencing was performed with immunoSEQ multiplex PCR; in TCRdb, only in-frame clones are kept and a portion is missing. The sample holds about 160,000 clones, about four fifths seen once. The sample taken for sequencing was peripheral blood. The receptors originated from a man between 60 and 75 years old with active or convalescent COVID-19.

The chain employs TRBV7-8 and TRBJ2-5; D is perhaps TRBD1 (5 bases). With 2 bases removed from V and 5 bases from J, the gap between germline ends came to 18 bases. Per the germline V gene, CDR1 is SGHVS and CDR2 is FQNEAQ. The CDR3 length is 16 residues. The DNA of the CDR3 is TGTGCCAGCAGCTTATATTTAGTAGGGGTCTATGAGACCCAGTACTTC. It codes for CASSLYLVGVYETQYF.

DNA for the CDR3: TGTGCCAGCAGCCAAGATGGGACAGGGATGGTCTATGGCTACACCTTC. Translating it yields CASSQDGTGMVYGYTF. The J gene is TRBJ1-2, the V gene TRBV4-2, with TRBD1 matching over 9 bases. The germline CDR1 and CDR2 sequences are LGHNA and YNFKEQ. There are 16 residues in the CDR3. Trimming removed 0 bases from V and 4 bases from J; junction bases left unmatched: 6.

The chain uses TRBV7-9 and TRBJ2-2; a weak D match, TRBD1 (5 bases). Trimming removed 5 bases from V and 6 bases from J, with 13 bases in between. Germline CDR1 reads SEHNR; CDR2 reads FQNEAQ (reference sequence). The CDR3 runs to 14 residues. In DNA form, the CDR3 reads TGTGCCAGCAGCCCGACAGTCGACGCCGGGGAGCTGTTTTTT. Translation gives CASSPTVDAGELFF.

This rearrangement joins TRBV10-1 to TRBJ1-2; D unclear. The germline CDR1 and CDR2 sequences are WNHNN and SYGVQD (reference sequence). V was cut by 4 bases and J by 9 bases, with 12 bases left in between. This CDR3 has 12 amino acids. As DNA, the CDR3 is TGCGCCAGCAGTGGGACGGCGGGGAGCTACACCTTC. It specifies CASSGTAGSYTF.

A single count supports this clone. The genes are TRBV5-1 and TRBJ2-7, with D unresolved. Germline V CDR1 and CDR2: SGHRS, YFSETQ. The V end was cut by 4 bases, the J end by 3 bases, with 17 bases between. There are 15 residues in the CDR3. CDR3: CASSGGAGTYYEQYF. The CDR3 bases are TGCGCCAGCAGCGGCGGAGCTGGCACCTACTACGAGCAGTACTTC.

V gene TRBV5-1 combines with J gene TRBJ2-1; no clear D. The CDR3 is made up of 12 amino acids. V shed 4 bases and J shed 8 bases, with 10 bases lying between them. Germline V CDR1 and CDR2: SGHRS, YFSETQ. CDR3 sequence (DNA): TGCGCCAGCAGCCTGTCTCTTCATGAGCAGTTCTTC. Its translation is CASSLSLHEQFF.

The gene calls are TRBV4-1 and TRBJ2-7, with TRBD2 matching over 9 bases. This CDR3 has 16 amino acids. Per germline, CDR1 MGHRA and CDR2 YSYEKL. V dropped 4 bases and J dropped 4; count of bases not matched to a gene: 11. In nucleotides, the CDR3 is TGCGCCAGCAGCCGCCATGTTCTTAGCGGGGGATACGAGCAGTACTTC. It translates to CASSRHVLSGGYEQYF.

The chain joins TRBV6-1 to TRBJ1-6; weak D call: TRBD1 (6 bases). In germline, CDR1 is MNHNS, CDR2 SASEGT. CDR3 length: 14 amino acids. The V gene lost 3 bases and the J gene lost 4 bases, with 7 bases spanning the gap. The CDR3 loop reads CASSDRGYNSPLHF. The CDR3 nucleotides are TGTGCCAGCAGTGACAGGGGTTATAATTCACCCCTCCACTTT.

The chain combines TRBV11-1 with TRBJ2-7; 9 bases align to TRBD2. The CDR3 is 15 residues long. The ends lost 4 bases at V and 0 bases at J; junction bases unmatched: 4. Per germline, CDR1 SGHAT and CDR2 FQDESV (reference sequence). The CDR3 bases are TGTGCCAGCAGCTGGGAGACTAGCGGCTCCTACGAGCAGTACTTC. Residues: CASSWETSGSYEQYF.

The chain uses TRBV9 and TRBJ1-1; D remains unclear. Deletions cut 4 bases from V and 7 bases from J, with 11 bases between. There are 12 residues in the CDR3. The germline CDR1 and CDR2 sequences are SGDLS and YYNGEE. The CDR3, as DNA: TGTGCCAGCAGCCGAGAGGCCGGTGAAGCTTTCTTT. Translation gives CASSREAGEAFF.

The chain combines TRBV5-1 with TRBJ2-3, with D possibly TRBD2 on 6 matching bases. The CDR3 is 15 residues long. Trimming left V 0 bases short and J 4 bases short, with 12 bases between. The germline CDR1 and CDR2 sequences are SGHRS and YFSETQ. The chain's CDR3 is CASSLEPGRPDTQYF. CDR3 nucleotides: TGCGCCAGCAGCTTGGAACCGGGGAGGCCAGATACGCAGTATTTT.

This clone appeared once. The rearrangement uses TRBV5-1 and TRBJ2-3; possible D gene TRBD2, 5 bases. V dropped 1 base and J dropped 0 bases, with 15 bases sitting between them. The CDR3 length is 17 residues. Germline V gene lookup returns CDR1 SGHRS and CDR2 YFSETQ. The CDR3 protein is CASSLMGGGGSTDTQYF. CDR3 DNA: TGCGCCAGCAGCTTGATGGGTGGAGGCGGCAGCACAGATACGCAGTATTTT. Full variable domain (remainder filled in from reference TRBV5-1 and TRBJ2-3): KAGVTQTPRYLIKTRGQQVTLSCSPISGHRSVSWYQQTPGQGLQFLFEYFSETQRNKGNFPGRFSGRQFSNSRSEMNVSTLELGDSALYLCASSLMGGGGSTDTQYFGPGTRLTVL.

This rearrangement joins TRBV10-1 to TRBJ2-3, with 8 bases lining up with TRBD2. Germline values: CDR1 WNHNN, CDR2 SYGVQD (reference sequence). The J segment lost 4 bases and the V segment lost 3 bases, leaving 3 bases of the junction unmatched. The CDR3 consists of 14 residues. The CDR3 loop is CASSETGGADTQYF. Written as DNA, the CDR3 is TGCGCCAGCAGTGAAACGGGGGGGGCAGATACGCAGTATTTT.

The chain has TRBV5-1 and TRBJ1-6, with a possible D match to TRBD1 (5 bases). V lost 0 bases to trimming and J lost 7 bases, with 11 bases between them. Germline CDR1 SGHRS, CDR2 YFSETQ. The CDR3 runs 15 residues. The CDR3 region has the DNA TGCGCCAGCAGCTTGGAGGCGGGACCCAATTCACCCCTCCACTTT. It translates to CASSLEAGPNSPLHF.

The rearrangement joins TRBV5-1 to TRBJ2-5; 7 bases are a match to TRBD1. Trimming cost V 4 bases and J 3 bases; bases outside gene matches: 3. Germline values: CDR1 SGHRS, CDR2 YFSETQ. This CDR3 is built from 13 residues. The CDR3 here is CASSTGTEETQYF. Here the CDR3 DNA reads TGCGCCAGCAGCACCGGGACAGAAGAGACCCAGTACTTC.

This clone was found a few times. This rearrangement joins TRBV28 to TRBJ2-2; 8 bases fit TRBD1. The V gene end was trimmed by 6 bases and the J gene end by 5 bases; junction bases not matched to a gene: 5. This CDR3 has 14 residues. Germline CDR1 MDHEN, CDR2 SYDVKM. CDR3 bases: TGTGCCAGCAGCCGGACAGGGAAGACCGGGGAGCTGTTTTTT. Amino acids: CASSRTGKTGELFF.

The chain links TRBV19 to TRBJ1-2; 7 positions match TRBD1. J gave up 4 bases and V 5 bases, and 7 bases lay outside the gene matches. The CDR3 contains 14 residues. Germline loops: CDR1 LNHDA, CDR2 SQIVND (reference sequence). The chain's CDR3 is CASSVTGSSYGYTF. CDR3 coding DNA: TGTGCCAGTAGTGTGACAGGGTCTAGCTATGGCTACACCTTC.

For the CDR3, the DNA is TGTGCCAGCTCACCAGAGAGGGGGCGCGTGGGGAATTCACCCCTCCACTTT. This gives the protein CASSPERGRVGNSPLHF. The chain uses TRBV18 and TRBJ1-6; TRBD1 agrees at 7 bases. The V gene's germline CDR1 is KGHSH and CDR2 LQKENI. The J segment lost 7 bases and the V segment lost 2 bases, leaving 11 bases of the junction unmatched. The length of the CDR3 is 17 residues.

V and J are TRBV25-1 and TRBJ2-7, with D tentatively TRBD1 (6 bases). The CDR3 covers 15 residues. V lost 6 bases and J lost 3, with 18 bases in between. Germline values: CDR1 MGHDK, CDR2 SYGVNS. As DNA, the CDR3 is TGTGCCAGCAGCACAGTCGCCGGACAGAACTACGAGCAGTACTTC. Translation: CASSTVAGQNYEQYF.

The CDR3: CASSPGTGALNTEAFF. The CDR3 DNA reads as TGTGCCAGTAGTCCCGGAACAGGGGCTCTGAACACTGAAGCTTTCTTT. The chain has TRBV19 and TRBJ1-1; 7 nucleotides line up with TRBD1. The CDR3 covers 16 residues. Germline loops: CDR1 LNHDA, CDR2 SQIVND (reference sequence). V lost 5 bases and J lost 0; bases outside the gene matches: 9.

The chain uses TRBV5-4 and TRBJ1-1; the D gene is possibly TRBD1 (5 bases). Germline CDR1 and CDR2: SGHNT and YYREEE (reference sequence). The CDR3 spans 15 residues. With 4 bases removed from V and 0 bases from J, the gap between germline ends came to 13 bases. The CDR3 nucleotides read TGTGCCAGCAGCGTCGAACAGGTTATGAACACTGAAGCTTTCTTT. It translates to CASSVEQVMNTEAFF.